This T cell receptor (beta chain) was obtained from a study of tumor and adjacent non-tumor tissue in lung cancer. Turning to the study itself: There were some 11 adenocarcinoma, a couple of squamous cell carcinoma and 1 small cell lung cancer cases. Approximately 4.2 million productive TCRbeta reads were obtained per sample on average. Findings of the study overall: Tumor tissue had significantly higher TCR diversity than normal lung.

The library came from three nested PCR rounds adapted from ARM-PCR protocols. TCRdb re-analysed the multiplex PCR reads in MiXCR, keeping a single row per CDR3 protein. The sample has around 70,000 distinct CDR3 sequences; around three quarters are singletons. About this clonotype itself: Its antigen is currently unknown. One end of the junction is discordant with germline, which a read error may explain.

The CDR3 is 14 amino acids. In germline, CDR1 is DFQATT, CDR2 SNEGSKA (reference sequence). This sample's RNA came from whole unsorted tissue. The sequence was collected from a man between 60 and 75 years old with non-small cell lung cancer. Sequencing input: lung tumor tissue. V and J are TRBV20-1 and TRBJ2-7; 8 bases are a match to TRBD1. CDR3: CSARDRGLPYEKYF. The CDR3 DNA reads as TGTAGTGCTAGAGACAGGGGACTCCCCTACGAGAAGTACTTC.